The TCR beta chain described here comes from a study of T cell clonality in common variable immunodeficiency. Overall study findings and caveats: Links between repertoire features and CVID complications were heterogeneity-limited. CVID subjects had higher TCRbeta clonality than healthy controls, most marked in about a third. Authors noted CVID clonality's cause needs subpopulation repertoire sequencing. Compared with controls, CVID subjects had fewer shared TCRbeta clones.

A few counts support this clone. As yet, its antigen is unknown. The read ends 3 residues early relative to the CDR3; the germline J gene fills the gap. V dropped 2 bases and J dropped 4 bases, with 16 bases sitting between them. The length of the CDR3 is 15 residues. The V gene's germline CDR1 is SGHDT and CDR2 YYEEEE. Produced via immunoSEQ multiplex PCR; TCRdb's table is partial and in-frame only. The profile covers under 60,000 clones, none occurring a single time. This TCR derives from a person aged 18 to 75 in good health. The chain carries TRBV5-6 and TRBJ2-7; tentative D call: TRBD1 (6 bases). Sequencing was performed on peripheral blood mononuclear cells. The CDR3 bases that were read are TGTGCCAGCAGCTTAGGGGGTCTGGGGCTATACGAG. The encoded protein is CASSLGGLGLYE. The CDR3 in full is CASSLGGLGLYEQYF.